This T cell receptor beta chain was found in a study of blood T cell repertoires in COVID-19. Study summary: COVID-19 samples, acute and convalescent, were from the United States, Italy and Spain. The cDNA or gDNA used as material had been derived from T cells, B-cell-depleted T cells, or PBMCs.

The germline V and J ends were trimmed by 2 bases and 8 bases, with 13 bases remaining between them. CDR1 and CDR2 from the germline V gene are LGHDT and YNNKEL (reference sequence). This CDR3 is 14 amino acids long. The data were produced by immunoSEQ multiplex PCR, yet TCRdb's version contains in-frame clones alone and is incomplete. The table includes fewer than 400,000 clones, 90% to 95% detected once. Participants in the exposed group had met a COVID-19 case in the 2 weeks before joining the study. Sequenced input: PBMCs or T cells enriched from blood (not recorded which). The chain uses TRBV3-1 (or the pseudogene TRBV3-2) and TRBJ1-3, with D perhaps TRBD1 (5 bases). The TCR originated in a woman aged 25 to 39 who had been exposed to COVID-19. The DNA of the CDR3 is TGTGCCAGCAGCCAATGGGGGGAGGCGTACACCATATATTTT. This sequence encodes CASSQWGEAYTIYF.